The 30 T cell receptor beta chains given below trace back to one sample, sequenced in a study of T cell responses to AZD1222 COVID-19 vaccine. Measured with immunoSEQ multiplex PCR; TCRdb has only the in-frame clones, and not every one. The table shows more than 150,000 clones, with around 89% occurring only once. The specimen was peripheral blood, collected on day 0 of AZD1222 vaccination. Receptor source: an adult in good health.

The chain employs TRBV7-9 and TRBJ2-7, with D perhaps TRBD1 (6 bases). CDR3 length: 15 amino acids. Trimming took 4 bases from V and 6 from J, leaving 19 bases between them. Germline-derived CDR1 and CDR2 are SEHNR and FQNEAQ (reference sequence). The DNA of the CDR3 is TGTGCCAGCAGCTCCCTGGGGGCAGGGGACCGCGAGCAGTACTTC. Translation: CASSSLGAGDREQYF.

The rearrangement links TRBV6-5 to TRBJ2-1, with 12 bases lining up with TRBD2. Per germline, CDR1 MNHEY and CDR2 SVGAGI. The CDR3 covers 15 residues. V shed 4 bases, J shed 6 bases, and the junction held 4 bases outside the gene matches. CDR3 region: CASSFSSGRANEQFF. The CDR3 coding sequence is TGTGCCAGCAGTTTTTCTAGCGGGAGGGCCAATGAGCAGTTCTTC.

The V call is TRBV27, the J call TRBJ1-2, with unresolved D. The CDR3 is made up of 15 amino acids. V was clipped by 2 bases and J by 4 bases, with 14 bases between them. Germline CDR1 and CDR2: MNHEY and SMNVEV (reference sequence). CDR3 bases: TGTGCCAGCAGTTTAAAGGGTGCCCGGCCCTATGGCTACACCTTC. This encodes CASSLKGARPYGYTF.

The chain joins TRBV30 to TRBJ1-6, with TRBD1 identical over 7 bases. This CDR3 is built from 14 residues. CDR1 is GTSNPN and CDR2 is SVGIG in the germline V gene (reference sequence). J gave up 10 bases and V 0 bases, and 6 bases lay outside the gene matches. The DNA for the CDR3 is TGTGCCTGGAGTGTAGGGGGCGCTGGGTCACCCCTCCACTTT. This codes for CAWSVGGAGSPLHF.

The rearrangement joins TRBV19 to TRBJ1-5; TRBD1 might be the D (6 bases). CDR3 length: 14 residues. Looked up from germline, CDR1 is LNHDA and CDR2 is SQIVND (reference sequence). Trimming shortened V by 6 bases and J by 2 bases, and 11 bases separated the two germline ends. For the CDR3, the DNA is TGTGCCAGTAGCCTCACAGGGCGCAATCAGCCCCAGCATTTT. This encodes CASSLTGRNQPQHF.

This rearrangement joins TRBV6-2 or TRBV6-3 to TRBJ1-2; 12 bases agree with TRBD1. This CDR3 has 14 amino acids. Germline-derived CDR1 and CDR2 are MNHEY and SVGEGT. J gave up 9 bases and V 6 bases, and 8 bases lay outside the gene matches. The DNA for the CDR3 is TGTGCCAGCAGCCCAGGGACAGGGGGCGGTAGCTACACCTTC. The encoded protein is CASSPGTGGGSYTF.

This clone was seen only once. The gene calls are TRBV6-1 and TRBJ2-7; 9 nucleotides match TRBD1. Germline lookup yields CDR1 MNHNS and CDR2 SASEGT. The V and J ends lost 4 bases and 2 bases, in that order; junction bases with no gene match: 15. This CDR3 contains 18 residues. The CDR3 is CASSAKQGAQNRPYEQYF. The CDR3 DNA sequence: TGTGCCAGCAGTGCTAAACAGGGGGCGCAGAATCGGCCCTACGAGCAGTACTTC.

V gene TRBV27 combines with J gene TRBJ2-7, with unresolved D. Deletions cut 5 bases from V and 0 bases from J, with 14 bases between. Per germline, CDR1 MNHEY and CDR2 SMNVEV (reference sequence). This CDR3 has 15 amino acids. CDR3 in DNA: TGTGCCAGCAGTCTCCTGGTTGGCGCCTCCTACGAGCAGTACTTC. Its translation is CASSLLVGASYEQYF.

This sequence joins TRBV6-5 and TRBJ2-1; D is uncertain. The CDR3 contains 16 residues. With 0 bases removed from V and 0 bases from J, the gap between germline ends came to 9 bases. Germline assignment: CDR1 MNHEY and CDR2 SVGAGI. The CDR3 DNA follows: TGTGCCAGCAGTTACTCCGGGCTACTCTCCTACAATGAGCAGTTCTTC. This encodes CASSYSGLLSYNEQFF.

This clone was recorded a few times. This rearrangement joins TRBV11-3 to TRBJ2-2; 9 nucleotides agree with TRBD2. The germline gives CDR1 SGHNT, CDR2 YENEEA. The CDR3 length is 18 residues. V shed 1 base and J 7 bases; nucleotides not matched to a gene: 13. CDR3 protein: CASSLGYGGRGRDGELFF. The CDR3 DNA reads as TGTGCCAGCAGCTTAGGTTACGGCGGGAGGGGCCGAGACGGGGAGCTGTTTTTT.

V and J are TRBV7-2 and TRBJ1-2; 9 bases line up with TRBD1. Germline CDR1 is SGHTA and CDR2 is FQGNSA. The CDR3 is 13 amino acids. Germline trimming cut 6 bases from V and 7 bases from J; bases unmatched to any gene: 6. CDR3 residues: CASSEQGAGGYTF. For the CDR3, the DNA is TGTGCCAGCAGTGAACAGGGGGCTGGTGGCTACACCTTC.

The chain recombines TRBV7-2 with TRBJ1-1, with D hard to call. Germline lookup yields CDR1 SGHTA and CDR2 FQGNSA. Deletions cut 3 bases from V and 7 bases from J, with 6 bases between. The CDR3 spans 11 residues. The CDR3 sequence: CASSFRVEAFF. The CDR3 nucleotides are TGTGCCAGCAGCTTTCGGGTTGAAGCTTTCTTT.

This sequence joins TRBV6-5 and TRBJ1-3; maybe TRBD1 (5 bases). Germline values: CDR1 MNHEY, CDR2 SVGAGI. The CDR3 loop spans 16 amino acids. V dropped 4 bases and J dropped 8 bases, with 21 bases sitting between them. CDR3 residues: CASSSPSTDPVHTIYF. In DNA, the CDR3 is TGTGCCAGCAGTTCTCCATCGACAGACCCTGTACACACCATATATTTT.

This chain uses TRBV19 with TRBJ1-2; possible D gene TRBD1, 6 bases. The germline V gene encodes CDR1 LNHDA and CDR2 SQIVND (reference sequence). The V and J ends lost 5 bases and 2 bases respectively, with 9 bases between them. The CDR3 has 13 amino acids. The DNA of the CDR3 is TGTGCCAGTAGTCTGGACAGAAACTATGGCTACACCTTC. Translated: CASSLDRNYGYTF.

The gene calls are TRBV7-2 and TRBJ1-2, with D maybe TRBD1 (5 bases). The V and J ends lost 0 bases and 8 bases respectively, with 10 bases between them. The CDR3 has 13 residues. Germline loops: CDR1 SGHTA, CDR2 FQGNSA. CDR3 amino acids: CASSLAQGEGYTF. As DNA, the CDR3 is TGTGCCAGCAGCTTAGCGCAGGGAGAGGGCTACACCTTC.

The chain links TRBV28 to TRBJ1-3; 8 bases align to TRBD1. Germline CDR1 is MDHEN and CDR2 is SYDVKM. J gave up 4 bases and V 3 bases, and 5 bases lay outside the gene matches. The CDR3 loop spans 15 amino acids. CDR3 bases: TGTGCCAGCAGTTTCAGGACAGGGTTCGGAAACACCATATATTTT. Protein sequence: CASSFRTGFGNTIYF.

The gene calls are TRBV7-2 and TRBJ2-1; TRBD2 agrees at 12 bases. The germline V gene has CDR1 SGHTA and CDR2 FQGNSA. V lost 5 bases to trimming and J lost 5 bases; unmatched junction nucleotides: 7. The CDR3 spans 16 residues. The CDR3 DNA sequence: TGTGCCAGCAGCCCCCCAGGACTAGCGGGGAACAATGAGCAGTTCTTC. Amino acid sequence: CASSPPGLAGNNEQFF.

CDR3 residues: CASSRDRANYGYTF. CDR3 DNA: TGCGCCAGCAGCCGGGACAGGGCTAACTATGGCTACACCTTC. The chain carries TRBV5-1 and TRBJ1-2; TRBD1 agrees at 9 bases. The CDR3 sequence is 14 residues long. The germline V gene has CDR1 SGHRS and CDR2 YFSETQ. Losses at the gene ends were 4 bases for V and 0 bases for J; bases not matched to a gene: 1.

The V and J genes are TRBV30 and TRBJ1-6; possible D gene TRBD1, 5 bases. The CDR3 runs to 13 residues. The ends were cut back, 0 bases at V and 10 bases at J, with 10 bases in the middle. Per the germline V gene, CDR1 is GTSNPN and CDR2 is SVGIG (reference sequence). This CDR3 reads CAWSVGARSPLHF. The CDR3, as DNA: TGTGCCTGGAGTGTAGGGGCCAGGTCACCCCTCCACTTT.

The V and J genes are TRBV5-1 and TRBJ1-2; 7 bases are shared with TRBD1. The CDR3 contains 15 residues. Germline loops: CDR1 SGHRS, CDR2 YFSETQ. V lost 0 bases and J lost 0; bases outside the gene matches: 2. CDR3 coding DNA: TGCGCCAGCAGCTTGGGTGACAGGGCTAACTATGGCTACACCTTC. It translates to CASSLGDRANYGYTF.

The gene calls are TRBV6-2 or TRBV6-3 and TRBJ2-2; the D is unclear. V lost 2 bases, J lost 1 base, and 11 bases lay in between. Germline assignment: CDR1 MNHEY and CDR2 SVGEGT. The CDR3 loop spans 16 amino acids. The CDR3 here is CASSYTSSGNTGELFF. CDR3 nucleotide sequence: TGTGCCAGCAGTTACACGTCGAGTGGGAACACCGGGGAGCTGTTTTTT.

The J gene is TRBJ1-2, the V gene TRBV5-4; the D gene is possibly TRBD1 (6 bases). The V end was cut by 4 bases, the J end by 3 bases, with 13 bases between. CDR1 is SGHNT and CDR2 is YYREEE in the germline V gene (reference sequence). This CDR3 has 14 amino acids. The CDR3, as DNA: TGTGCCAGCAGCGAGGGGGGCGCGGACTATGGCTACACCTTC. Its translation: CASSEGGADYGYTF.

In DNA, the CDR3 is TGTGCCAGCAGTTTTAGCAGGACAGGTCAGGGAAACACCATATATTTT. Amino acid sequence: CASSFSRTGQGNTIYF. The gene calls are TRBV28 and TRBJ1-3; 7 bases align to TRBD1. Germline CDR1 MDHEN, CDR2 SYDVKM. The CDR3 is 16 amino acids. V trimming: 3 bases; J trimming: 4 bases; junction bases outside the gene matches: 9. Supplemented by reference TRBV28 and TRBJ1-3, the full variable domain reads DVKVTQSSRYLVKRTGEKVFLECVQDMDHENMFWYRQDPGLGLRLIYFSYDVKMKEKGDIPEGYSVSREKKERFSLILESASTNQTSMYLCASSFSRTGQGNTIYFGEGSWLTVV.

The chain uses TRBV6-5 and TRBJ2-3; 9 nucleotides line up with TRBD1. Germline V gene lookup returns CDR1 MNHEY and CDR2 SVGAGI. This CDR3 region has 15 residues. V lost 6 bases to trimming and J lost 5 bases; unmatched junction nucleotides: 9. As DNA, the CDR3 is TGTGCCAGCAGCCATACAGGGGGCAATAGAGATACGCAGTATTTT. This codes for CASSHTGGNRDTQYF.

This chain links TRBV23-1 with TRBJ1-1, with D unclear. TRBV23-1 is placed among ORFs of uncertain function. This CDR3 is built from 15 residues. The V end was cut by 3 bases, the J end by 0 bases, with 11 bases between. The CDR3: CASSHFAIMNTEAFF. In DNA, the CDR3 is TGCGCCAGCAGTCATTTCGCGATCATGAACACTGAAGCTTTCTTT.

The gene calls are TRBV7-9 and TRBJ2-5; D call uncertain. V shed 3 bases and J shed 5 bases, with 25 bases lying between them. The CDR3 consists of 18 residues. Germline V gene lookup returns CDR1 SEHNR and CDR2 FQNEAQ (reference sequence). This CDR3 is CASSLGASAVLVGETQYF. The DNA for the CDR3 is TGTGCCAGCAGCTTGGGTGCATCTGCAGTACTCGTCGGGGAGACCCAGTACTTC.

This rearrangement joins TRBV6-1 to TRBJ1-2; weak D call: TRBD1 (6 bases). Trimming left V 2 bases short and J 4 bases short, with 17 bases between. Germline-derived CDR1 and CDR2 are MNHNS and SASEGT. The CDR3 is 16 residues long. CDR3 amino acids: CASSEFGGGGIYGYTF. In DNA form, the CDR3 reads TGTGCCAGCAGTGAATTCGGTGGGGGCGGAATCTATGGCTACACCTTC.

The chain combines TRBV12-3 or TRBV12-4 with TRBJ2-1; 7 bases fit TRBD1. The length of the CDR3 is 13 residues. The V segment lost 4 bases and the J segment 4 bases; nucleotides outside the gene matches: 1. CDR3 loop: CASSWDSYNEQFF. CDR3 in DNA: TGTGCCAGCAGTTGGGACAGTTACAATGAGCAGTTCTTC.

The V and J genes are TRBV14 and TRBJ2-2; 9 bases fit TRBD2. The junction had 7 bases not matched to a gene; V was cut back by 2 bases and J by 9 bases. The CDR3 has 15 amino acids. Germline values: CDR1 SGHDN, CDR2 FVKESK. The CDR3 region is CASSQTGLAGRELFF. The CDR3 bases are TGTGCCAGCAGCCAAACGGGACTAGCTGGCAGGGAGCTGTTTTTT.

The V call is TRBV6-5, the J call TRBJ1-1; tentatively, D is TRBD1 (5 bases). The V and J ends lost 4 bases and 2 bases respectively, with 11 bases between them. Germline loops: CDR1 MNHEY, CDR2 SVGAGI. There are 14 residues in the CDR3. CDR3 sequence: CASSFGTLNTEAFF. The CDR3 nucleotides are TGTGCCAGCAGTTTCGGGACGTTAAACACTGAAGCTTTCTTT.